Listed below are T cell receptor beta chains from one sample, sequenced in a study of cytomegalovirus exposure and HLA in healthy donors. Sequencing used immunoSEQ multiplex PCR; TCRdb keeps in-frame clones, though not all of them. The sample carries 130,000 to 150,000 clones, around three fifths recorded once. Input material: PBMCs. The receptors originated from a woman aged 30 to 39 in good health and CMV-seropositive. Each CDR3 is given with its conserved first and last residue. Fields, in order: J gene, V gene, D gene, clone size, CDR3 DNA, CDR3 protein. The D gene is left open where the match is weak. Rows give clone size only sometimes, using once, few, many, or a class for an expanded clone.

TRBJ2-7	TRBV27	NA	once	TGTGCCAGTCAGTTTACGGGGTCCGCGGACGAGCAGTACTTC	CASQFTGSADEQYF
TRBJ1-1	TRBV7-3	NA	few	TGTGCCAGCAGCTTTTACCCAGGGAAAACTGAAGCTTTCTTT	CASSFYPGKTEAFF
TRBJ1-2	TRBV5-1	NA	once	TGCGCCAGCAGCTTGGGACTAGCCTTAGGCTACACCTTC	CASSLGLALGYTF
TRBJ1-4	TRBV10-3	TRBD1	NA	TGTGCCATCAATCGACAGGGGCTGAGTGAAAAACTGTTTTTT	CAINRQGLSEKLFF
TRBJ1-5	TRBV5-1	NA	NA	TGCGCCAGCAGCCTTGACACTAGCAATCAGCCCCAGCATTTT	CASSLDTSNQPQHF
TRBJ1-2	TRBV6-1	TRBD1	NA	TGTGCCAGCAGTGAATGGGCCTATCAGACAGGGACGGGGGGCTACACCTTC	CASSEWAYQTGTGGYTF
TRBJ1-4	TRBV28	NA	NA	TGTGCCAGCAGTACCGGGACCGTAGGGGGAAAACTGTTTTTT	CASSTGTVGGKLFF
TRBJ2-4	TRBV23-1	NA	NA	TGCGCCAGCAGTCAACCTTATGCCTTACGGGCCAAAAACATTCAGTACTTC	CASSQPYALRAKNIQYF
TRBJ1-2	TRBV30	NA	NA	TGTGCCTGGAGTGTGTTGGGGCTGGGGGGCTACACCTTC	CAWSVLGLGGYTF
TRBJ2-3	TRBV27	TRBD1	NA	TGTGCCAGCAGTCTCCTCGGGACAGGGGTCGATACGCAGTATTTT	CASSLLGTGVDTQYF
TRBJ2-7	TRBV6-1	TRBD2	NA	TGTGCCAGCAGTGAGGGGACTATAAACGAGCAGTACTTC	CASSEGTINEQYF
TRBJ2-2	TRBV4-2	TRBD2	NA	TGTGCCAGCAGCCCCAACGGACTAGCGGGAACGGCCGGGGAGCTGTTTTTT	CASSPNGLAGTAGELFF
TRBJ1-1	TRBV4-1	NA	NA	TGCGCCAGCAGGCATCCGCAGGGCGGTAGGACTGAAGCTTTCTTT	CASRHPQGGRTEAFF
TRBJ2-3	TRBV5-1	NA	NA	TGCGCCAGCAGCCTCTACACAGATACGCAGTATTTT	CASSLYTDTQYF
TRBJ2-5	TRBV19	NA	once	TGTGCCAGTAAGGCCTCTCGCCGGGGAAAAGAGACCCAGTACTTC	CASKASRRGKETQYF
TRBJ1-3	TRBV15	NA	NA	TGTGCCACCAGCAGGCCCAAGACCCAAGCGAACACCATATATTTT	CATSRPKTQANTIYF
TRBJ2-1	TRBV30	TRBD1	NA	TGTGCCTGTAACCGGATTGTGTCAAGACAGGGTCAGCAGTTCTTC	CACNRIVSRQGQQFF
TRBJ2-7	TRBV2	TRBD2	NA	TGTGCCAGCTGGGCTAGCGGACTCGCCTACGAGCAGTACTTC	CASWASGLAYEQYF
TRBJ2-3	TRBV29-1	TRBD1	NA	TGCAGCGTTGAATCCCCCGGGACAGGGGGAACAGATACGCAGTATTTT	CSVESPGTGGTDTQYF
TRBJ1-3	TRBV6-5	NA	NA	TGTGCCAGCAGGGAGGCTGGAAACACCATATATTTT	CASREAGNTIYF
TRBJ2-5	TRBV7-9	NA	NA	TGTGCCAGCACCAATTCAGAGACCCAGTACTTC	CASTNSETQYF
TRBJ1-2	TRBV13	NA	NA	TGTGCCAGCAGCGTCGATACAGGGCCCGGGGGCTACACCTTC	CASSVDTGPGGYTF